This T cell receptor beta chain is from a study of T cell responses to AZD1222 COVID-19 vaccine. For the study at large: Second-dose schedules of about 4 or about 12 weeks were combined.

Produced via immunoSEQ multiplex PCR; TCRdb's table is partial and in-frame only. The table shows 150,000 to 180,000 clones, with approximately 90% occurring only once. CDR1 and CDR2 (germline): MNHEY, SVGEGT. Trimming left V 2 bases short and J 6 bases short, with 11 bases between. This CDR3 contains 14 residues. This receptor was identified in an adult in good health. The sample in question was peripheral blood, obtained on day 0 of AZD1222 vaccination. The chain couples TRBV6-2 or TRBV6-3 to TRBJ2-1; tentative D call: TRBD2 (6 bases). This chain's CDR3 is CASSYITSLNEQFF. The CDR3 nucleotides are TGTGCCAGCAGTTACATCACTAGCCTCAATGAGCAGTTCTTC.